This entry lists 4 T cell receptor beta chains sequenced from one sample in a study of CD8 T cells in ankylosing spondylitis. Study findings and constraints: What seemed typical of ankylosing spondylitis blood was a TCR beta motif built from about eight highly homologous variants.

One entry per CDR3 protein, called by TCRdb with MiXCR from the 5' RACE reads. The sample records hundreds of thousands of distinct CDR3 sequences, roughly 12% being singletons. These receptors' targets are unknown. Sequenced input: blood, either unsorted or a sorted T cell fraction (not recorded which). The source is a male donor with ankylosing spondylitis.

This clonotype showed up just a few times. The chain is built from TRBV20-1 and TRBJ1-5, with 8 bases identical to TRBD1. Germline V gene lookup returns CDR1 DFQATT and CDR2 SNEGSKA (reference sequence). This CDR3 is built from 14 residues. Trimming cost V 1 base and J 3 bases; bases outside gene matches: 2. The CDR3 DNA follows: TGCAGTGCTAGAGGGACAGGGATCAATCAGCCCCAGCATTTT. Amino acids: CSARGTGINQPQHF.

The CDR3 DNA follows: TGTGCCAGCACCACAAAGGCACTAGCGGGAGAGAACAATGAGCAGTTCTTC. Translating gives CASTTKALAGENNEQFF. The chain employs TRBV7-2 and TRBJ2-1; 11 bases are shared with TRBD2. The junction had 13 bases not matched to a gene; V was cut back by 7 bases and J by 5 bases. The CDR3 consists of 17 residues. Germline V gives CDR1 SGHTA, CDR2 FQGNSA.

This clonotype was counted many times. The gene calls are TRBV5-1 and TRBJ2-1, with no clear D. V lost 0 bases, J lost 6 bases, and 16 bases lay in between. CDR1 SGHRS and CDR2 YFSETQ come from the germline V gene. The CDR3 runs to 16 residues. The CDR3 nucleotides are TGCGCCAGCAGCTTGGCCACGTCCGGCACCCTCAATGAGCAGTTCTTC. Residues: CASSLATSGTLNEQFF.

This chain joins TRBV11-1 and TRBJ1-1; D may be TRBD1 (5 bases). The CDR3 loop spans 18 amino acids. Germline CDR1 and CDR2: SGHAT and FQDESV (reference sequence). V was clipped by 5 bases and J by 5 bases, with 27 bases between them. CDR3 nucleotides: TGTGCCAGCAGCCCCCTGGCCAGGGCCCCTCGTGAGGTAACTGAAGCTTTCTTT. Amino acids: CASSPLARAPREVTEAFF.